These T cell receptor beta chains were read from a single sample in a study of chemoradiotherapy in HPV16-positive cancers. The data were produced by immunoSEQ multiplex PCR, yet TCRdb's version contains in-frame clones alone and is incomplete. The sample has about 53,000 clones, about 88% seen once. This sample comprised blood, obtained from a patient who underwent chemoradiotherapy. These receptors were taken from a human donor with HPV-associated anogenital cancer. Both conserved end residues are part of each CDR3. D genes are given only for firm matches. Expanded clones are given a class, and other clones once, few, many or no size at all.

clone size	D gene	V gene	J gene	CDR3 DNA	CDR3 protein
.	TRBD1	TRBV5-1	TRBJ2-5	TGCGCCAGCAGCTCGGGGACAGGAATAATTCAAGAGACCCAGTACTTC	CASSSGTGIIQETQYF
.	.	TRBV25-1	TRBJ2-7	TGTGCCAGCAGTGAAGTTCTAGATGCCCACGAGCAGTACTTC	CASSEVLDAHEQYF
.	TRBD2	TRBV5-5	TRBJ2-7	TGTGCCAGCAGCTTTTCCGGCGGGAGAGCGGGGGAGCAGTACTTC	CASSFSGGRAGEQYF
.	.	TRBV5-1	TRBJ2-3	TGCGCCAGCAGCTTGGTCGGAGATAGGCAGTATTTT	CASSLVGDRQYF
.	TRBD2	TRBV29-1	TRBJ2-1	TGCAGCGTTAAGGGACTAGCGGGAGCTGGTGAGCAGTTCTTC	CSVKGLAGAGEQFF
once	.	TRBV7-9	TRBJ1-2	TGTGCCAGCAGCCACGACTACTATGGCTACACCTTC	CASSHDYYGYTF
.	.	TRBV9	TRBJ1-1	TGTGCCAGCAGCCCCCGGGGAACTATGAACACTGAAGCTTTCTTT	CASSPRGTMNTEAFF
.	TRBD1	TRBV10-1	TRBJ2-2	TGCGCCAGCAGCAAGGACAGGGGAAACACCGGGGAGCTGTTTTTT	CASSKDRGNTGELFF
.	.	TRBV7-2	TRBJ2-3	TGTGCCAGCAGCTTAAAGGGTACAGATACGCAGTATTTT	CASSLKGTDTQYF
.	.	TRBV6-5	TRBJ1-5	TGTGCCACCCAGCGGGGACGCAATCAGCCCCAGCATTTT	CATQRGRNQPQHF
.	.	TRBV5-6	TRBJ1-2	TGTGCCAGCAGCTTGGAGGGCGGAGGGGATGGCTACACCTTC	CASSLEGGGDGYTF
few	.	TRBV4-3	TRBJ2-1	TGCGCCAGCAGCCTATCAGGGGGGAGCAACAATGAGCAGTTCTTC	CASSLSGGSNNEQFF
.	TRBD2	TRBV11-3	TRBJ2-3	TGTGCCAGCAGCTTAGGTGGCGGGGGGGCCGCAGATACGCAGTATTTT	CASSLGGGGAADTQYF
.	TRBD1	TRBV7-8	TRBJ1-6	TGTGCCAGCAGCCCCCAGAGGGACAGGATGGGATCACCCCTCCACTTT	CASSPQRDRMGSPLHF
.	TRBD2	TRBV6-6	TRBJ2-7	TGTGCCAGCAGTTACGGGGAGGGCTACGAGCAGTACTTC	CASSYGEGYEQYF
.	.	TRBV19	TRBJ2-7	TGTGCCAGTAGTATTCCAGGGAGGTCCGAGCAGTACTTC	CASSIPGRSEQYF
.	TRBD1	TRBV5-1	TRBJ1-2	TGCGCCAGCAGCCCTTCCCAGGGGGGGGGAGAAGCTAACTATGGCTACACCTTC	CASSPSQGGGEANYGYTF
.	.	TRBV10-1	TRBJ2-1	TGCGCCAGCAGTGAATCGGGGGCTTACAATGAGCAGTTCTTC	CASSESGAYNEQFF
.	.	TRBV6-1	TRBJ1-5	TGTGCCAGCAGGTATTATAGCAATCAGCCCCAGCATTTT	CASRYYSNQPQHF
once	TRBD2	TRBV7-9	TRBJ2-3	TGTGCCAGCAGCTTTCTAGCGGGGGAGGTCACAGATACGCAGTATTTT	CASSFLAGEVTDTQYF
once	.	TRBV19	TRBJ2-6	TGTGCCAGCTACAACACGGCTGGGGCCAACGTCCTGACTTTC	CASYNTAGANVLTF
.	.	TRBV7-9	TRBJ1-5	TGTGCCAGCAGCTTAGGGGCAGGGAATCAGCCCCAGCATTTT	CASSLGAGNQPQHF
medium-sized	TRBD1	TRBV18	TRBJ2-7	TGTGCCAGCTCACCTCCCGGGACAGGGGTTTTATACGAGCAGTACTTC	CASSPPGTGVLYEQYF
.	.	TRBV6-5	TRBJ1-1	TGTGCCAGCAGTTACTCGGTGGGGGGTGGCACTGAAGCTTTCTTT	CASSYSVGGGTEAFF
.	TRBD1	TRBV6-1	TRBJ2-7	TGTGCCAGCAGTAATTCAGGGGGCGGGTACGAGCAGTACTTC	CASSNSGGGYEQYF
.	.	TRBV27	TRBJ1-1	TGTGCCAGCAGTCCTCGGACCAGAAACACTGAAGCTTTCTTT	CASSPRTRNTEAFF
.	.	TRBV9	TRBJ2-1	TGTGCCAGCAGCGTAGCGGCCTACAATGAGCAGTTCTTC	CASSVAAYNEQFF
.	.	TRBV7-2	TRBJ1-6	TGTGCCAGCAGCCCGCAGGGAAGAGGCAATTCACCCCTCCACTTT	CASSPQGRGNSPLHF
.	TRBD2	TRBV7-8	TRBJ2-1	TGTGCCAGCAGCTTAGCGAGACTAGCGGGAGGGCCGAGAGGTGAGCAGTTCTTC	CASSLARLAGGPRGEQFF